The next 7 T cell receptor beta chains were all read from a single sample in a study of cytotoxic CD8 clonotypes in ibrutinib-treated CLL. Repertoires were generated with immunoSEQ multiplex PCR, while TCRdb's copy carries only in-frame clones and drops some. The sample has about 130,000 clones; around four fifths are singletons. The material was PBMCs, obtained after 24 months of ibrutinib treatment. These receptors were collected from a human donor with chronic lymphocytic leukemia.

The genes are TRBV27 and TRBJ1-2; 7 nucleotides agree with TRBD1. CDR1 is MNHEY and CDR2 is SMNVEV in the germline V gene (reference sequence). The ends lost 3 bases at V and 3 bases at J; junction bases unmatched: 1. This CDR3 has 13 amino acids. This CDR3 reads CASSFGQDYGYTF. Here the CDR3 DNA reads TGTGCCAGCAGTTTCGGACAGGACTATGGCTACACCTTC.

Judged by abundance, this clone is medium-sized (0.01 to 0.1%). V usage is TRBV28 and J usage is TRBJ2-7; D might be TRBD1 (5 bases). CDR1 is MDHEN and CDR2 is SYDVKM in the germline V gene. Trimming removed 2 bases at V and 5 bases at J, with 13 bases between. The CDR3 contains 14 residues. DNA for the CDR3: TGTGCCAGCAGTTTACAAGGGGTATGGGACGAGCAGTACTTC. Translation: CASSLQGVWDEQYF.

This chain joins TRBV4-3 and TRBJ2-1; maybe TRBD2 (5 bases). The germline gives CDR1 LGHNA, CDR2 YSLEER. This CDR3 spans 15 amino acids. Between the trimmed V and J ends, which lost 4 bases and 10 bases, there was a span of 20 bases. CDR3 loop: CASSPATAGRGEQFF. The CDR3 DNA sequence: TGCGCCAGCAGCCCAGCTACGGCAGGTCGAGGGGAGCAGTTCTTC.

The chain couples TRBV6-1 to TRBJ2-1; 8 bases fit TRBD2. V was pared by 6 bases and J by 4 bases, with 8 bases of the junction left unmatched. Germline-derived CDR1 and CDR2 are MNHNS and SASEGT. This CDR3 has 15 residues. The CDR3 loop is CASRITSGIYNEQFF. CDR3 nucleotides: TGTGCCAGCAGAATAACTAGCGGCATTTACAATGAGCAGTTCTTC.

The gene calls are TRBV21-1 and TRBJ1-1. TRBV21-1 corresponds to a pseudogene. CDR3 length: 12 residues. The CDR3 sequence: CASSKGTPEAFF. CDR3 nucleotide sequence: TGTGCCAGCAGCAAAGGGACGCCAGAAGCTTTCTTT.

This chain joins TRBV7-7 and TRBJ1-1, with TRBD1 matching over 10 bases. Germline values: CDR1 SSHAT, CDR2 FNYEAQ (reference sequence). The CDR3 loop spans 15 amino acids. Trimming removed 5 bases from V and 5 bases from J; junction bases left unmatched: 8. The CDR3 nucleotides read TGTGCCAGCAGCCCGAGGACAGGGGGGAGGACTGAAGCTTTCTTT. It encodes CASSPRTGGRTEAFF.

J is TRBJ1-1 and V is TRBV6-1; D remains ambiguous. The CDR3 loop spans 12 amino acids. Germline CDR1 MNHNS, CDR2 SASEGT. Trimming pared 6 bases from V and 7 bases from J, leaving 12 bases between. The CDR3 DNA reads TGTGCCAGCAGCCAAGTGTCGGGTGAAGCTTTCTTT. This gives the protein CASSQVSGEAFF.